This T cell receptor beta chain originates from a study of cytomegalovirus exposure and HLA in healthy donors. Study overall: The 666 first-cohort repertoires shared a platform with the roughly 130 validation repertoires, as reported in a later analysis.

Study conclusions and caveats: CMV antigen specificity was confirmed in vitro for three CMV-associated chains.

Repertoires were generated with immunoSEQ multiplex PCR, while TCRdb's copy carries only in-frame clones and drops some. The table includes tens of thousands of clones, 94% detected once. In regard to this clone: The antigen remains undetermined.

Specimen: PBMCs. This TCR came from a woman between 18 and 30 years old in good health and CMV-seronegative.

The CDR3 DNA is TGTGCCAGCAGTTCCCCAGGCTCCTACGAGCAGTACTTC. Translation: CASSSPGSYEQYF. The chain is built from TRBV28 and TRBJ2-7; D unresolved. This CDR3 contains 13 residues. V lost 4 bases, J lost 0 bases, and 7 bases lay in between. From germline, CDR1 is MDHEN and CDR2 SYDVKM.